The 28 T cell receptor beta chains below all came from one sample that was sequenced in a study of cytomegalovirus exposure and HLA in healthy donors. The PCR made use of 60 Vbeta and 13 Jbeta primers. The table came from immunoSEQ multiplex PCR; TCRdb's copy has only in-frame clones and leaves some out. The table shows roughly 200,000 clones, with over 70% occurring only once. The sequenced material came from PBMCs. These receptors were collected from a woman aged 55-70 years in good health and CMV-seropositive.

This clone appeared once. The CDR3 region has the DNA TGTGCCACCAGCAGAGGGGGGCAGTCCGGGGAGCTGTTTTTT. Translated, it gives CATSRGGQSGELFF. V usage is TRBV15 and J usage is TRBJ2-2; tentative D call: TRBD1 (6 bases). The V and J ends lost 1 base and 6 bases respectively, with 9 bases between them. Germline V gene lookup returns CDR1 LNHNV and CDR2 YYDKDF (reference sequence). The length of the CDR3 is 14 residues.

The chain links TRBV10-1 to TRBJ2-7; 7 bases match TRBD2. The CDR3 is 16 amino acids. Unmatched junction bases numbered 15, after V lost 4 bases and J lost 6 bases. Germline CDR1 WNHNN, CDR2 SYGVQD (reference sequence). CDR3 protein: CASSGRIGAGEGEQYF. The CDR3 coding sequence is TGCGCCAGCAGTGGAAGGATAGGGGCGGGAGAAGGCGAGCAGTACTTC.

The chain links TRBV30 to TRBJ1-5, with 7 positions matching TRBD1. The CDR3 is made up of 15 amino acids. V lost 6 bases, J lost 0 bases, and 8 bases stayed unmatched. Germline V gene data show CDR1 as GTSNPN and CDR2 as SVGIG (reference sequence). This CDR3 reads CACRLGTASNQPQHF. The CDR3 DNA reads as TGTGCCTGTCGCCTCGGGACAGCTAGCAATCAGCCCCAGCATTTT.

This clone has a handful of counts. The chain links TRBV6-6 to TRBJ2-5; D is perhaps TRBD2 (5 bases). Trimming took off 3 bases at V and 4 bases at J, with 12 bases between the two ends. The V gene's germline CDR1 is MNHNY and CDR2 SVGAGI (reference sequence). This CDR3 has 14 amino acids. CDR3: CASSYRTAGETQYF. The CDR3 DNA is TGTGCCAGCAGTTATCGGACTGCCGGAGAGACCCAGTACTTC.

V is TRBV18 and J is TRBJ2-1, with D maybe TRBD2 (5 bases). The CDR3 contains 12 residues. The ends were cut back, 6 bases at V and 8 bases at J, with 11 bases in the middle. Per the germline V gene, CDR1 is KGHSH and CDR2 is LQKENI. The CDR3 loop is CASSRERDEQFF. As DNA, the CDR3 is TGTGCCAGCTCGAGGGAGAGGGATGAGCAGTTCTTC.

V is TRBV9 and J is TRBJ1-2, with 7 positions matching TRBD1. Germline lookup yields CDR1 SGDLS and CDR2 YYNGEE. The CDR3 runs to 14 residues. V lost 0 bases and J lost 8; bases outside the gene matches: 7. CDR3 sequence: CASSVDRGSGGYTF. Here the CDR3 DNA reads TGTGCCAGCAGCGTAGACAGGGGATCGGGGGGCTACACCTTC.

This clone has just a few counts. The genes are TRBV19 and TRBJ1-2, with 7 bases aligning to TRBD1. The CDR3 runs 14 residues. Germline loops: CDR1 LNHDA, CDR2 SQIVND (reference sequence). Germline trimming cut 5 bases from V and 7 bases from J; bases unmatched to any gene: 10. CDR3 nucleotide sequence: TGTGCCAGTAGTGCGCGGGACAGTTACGGTGGCTACACCTTC. This encodes CASSARDSYGGYTF.

The J gene is TRBJ2-7, the V gene TRBV7-9; a possible D gene is TRBD1 (6 bases). CDR3 length: 17 residues. Per the germline V gene, CDR1 is SEHNR and CDR2 is FQNEAQ (reference sequence). Trimming pared 0 bases from V and 1 base from J, leaving 16 bases between. The CDR3 is CASSLARAGELSYEQYF. CDR3 sequence (DNA): TGTGCCAGCAGCTTAGCCCGGGCAGGGGAACTATCCTACGAGCAGTACTTC.

This clone has just a few counts. V usage is TRBV18 and J usage is TRBJ2-1, with 7 bases that match TRBD1. Germline lookup yields CDR1 KGHSH and CDR2 LQKENI. The V segment lost 3 bases and the J segment 9 bases; nucleotides outside the gene matches: 8. The CDR3 extends over 14 amino acids. For the CDR3, the DNA is TGTGCCAGCTCACCCGGGACAGTCAAAGGTGAGCAGTTCTTC. Amino acids: CASSPGTVKGEQFF.

The chain employs TRBV28 and TRBJ1-2, with D unclear. Looked up from germline, CDR1 is MDHEN and CDR2 is SYDVKM. The CDR3 consists of 11 residues. CDR3 DNA: TGTGCTCTCTCGGCTAACTATGGCTACACCTTC. Protein product: CALSANYGYTF.

The sample holds a few counts of this clone. The chain links TRBV5-1 to TRBJ1-2, with 7 bases matching TRBD1. V was pared by 0 bases and J by 0 bases, with 2 bases of the junction left unmatched. This CDR3 has 15 residues. Germline V gives CDR1 SGHRS, CDR2 YFSETQ. CDR3 residues: CASSLGQGANYGYTF. The CDR3 DNA is TGCGCCAGCAGCTTGGGACAGGGAGCTAACTATGGCTACACCTTC.

V gene TRBV18 combines with J gene TRBJ1-5; the match to TRBD1 covers 8 bases. Per the germline V gene, CDR1 is KGHSH and CDR2 is LQKENI. Trimming removed 3 bases from V and 5 bases from J; junction bases left unmatched: 6. CDR3 size: 15 residues. CDR3 in amino acids: CASSPKAQGDQPQHF. The DNA of the CDR3 is TGTGCCAGCTCACCTAAGGCACAGGGGGATCAGCCCCAGCATTTT.

This rearrangement joins TRBV7-8 to TRBJ1-2; 7 bases align to TRBD1. Germline loops: CDR1 SGHVS, CDR2 FQNEAQ. V shed 3 bases and J 7 bases; nucleotides not matched to a gene: 8. The CDR3 has 14 amino acids. DNA of the CDR3: TGTGCCAGCAGCTTTTCGAGGGGGCTCGGTGGCTACACCTTC. Its protein product is CASSFSRGLGGYTF.

The chain joins TRBV18 to TRBJ2-7; the match to TRBD2 covers 8 bases. Germline CDR1 KGHSH, CDR2 LQKENI. The CDR3 runs 13 residues. V lost 6 bases to trimming and J lost 2 bases; unmatched junction nucleotides: 3. CDR3: CASSLGLAYEQYF. CDR3 bases: TGTGCCAGCTCCCTGGGACTAGCCTACGAGCAGTACTTC. The full variable domain, with the rest looked up from reference TRBV18 and TRBJ2-7, is NAGVMQNPRHLVRRRGQEARLRCSPMKGHSHVYWYRQLPEEGLKFMVYLQKENIIDESGMPKERFSAEFPKEGPSILRIQQVVRGDSAAYFCASSLGLAYEQYFGPGTRLTVT.

The gene calls are TRBV5-1 and TRBJ1-1; D gene ambiguous. Germline loops: CDR1 SGHRS, CDR2 YFSETQ. This CDR3 comprises 15 residues. V shed 0 bases and J shed 1 base, with 10 bases lying between them. The CDR3 DNA sequence: TGCGCCAGCAGCTTGGGTTCACTCACGAACACTGAAGCTTTCTTT. Its protein product is CASSLGSLTNTEAFF. The full variable domain, in which reference TRBV5-1 and TRBJ1-1 provide the parts outside the CDR3, is KAGVTQTPRYLIKTRGQQVTLSCSPISGHRSVSWYQQTPGQGLQFLFEYFSETQRNKGNFPGRFSGRQFSNSRSEMNVSTLELGDSALYLCASSLGSLTNTEAFFGQGTRLTVV.

The rearrangement links TRBV5-1 to TRBJ2-3, with D possibly TRBD1 on 5 matching bases. The CDR3 is made up of 15 amino acids. The germline V gene encodes CDR1 SGHRS and CDR2 YFSETQ. V lost 4 bases and J 0 bases, leaving 12 bases between the germline ends. The CDR3 DNA is TGCGCCAGCAGCGATGGCAGGACAAGCACAGATACGCAGTATTTT. It translates to CASSDGRTSTDTQYF.

V gene TRBV7-8 combines with J gene TRBJ2-5, with 14 bases identical to TRBD2. The CDR3 contains 15 residues. CDR1 is SGHVS and CDR2 is FQNEAQ in the germline V gene. The V segment lost 3 bases and the J segment 3 bases; nucleotides outside the gene matches: 0. The CDR3 loop reads CASSLGLAGEETQYF. The CDR3 nucleotides read TGTGCCAGCAGCTTGGGACTAGCGGGAGAAGAGACCCAGTACTTC. The complete variable domain, with remaining parts taken from reference TRBV7-8 and TRBJ2-5, reads GAGVSQSPRYKVAKRGQDVALRCDPISGHVSLFWYQQALGQGPEFLTYFQNEAQLDKSGLPSDRFFAERPEGSVSTLKIQRTQQEDSAVYLCASSLGLAGEETQYFGPGTRLLVL.

The rearrangement joins TRBV6-5 to TRBJ2-3; TRBD1 might be the D (6 bases). Per the germline V gene, CDR1 is MNHEY and CDR2 is SVGAGI. This CDR3 comprises 13 residues. The ends were cut back, 9 bases at V and 0 bases at J, with 10 bases in the middle. The CDR3 protein is CASKDSSTDTQYF. CDR3 coding DNA: TGTGCCAGTAAGGACAGCAGCACAGATACGCAGTATTTT.

This chain joins TRBV7-7 and TRBJ2-1; 11 nucleotides agree with TRBD2. CDR1 is SSHAT, CDR2 FNYEAQ, per germline (reference sequence). The CDR3 runs 16 residues. V lost 5 bases and J lost 6; bases outside the gene matches: 9. CDR3 bases: TGTGCCAGCAGCGCATCTAGCGGGAGGACGGGCAATGAGCAGTTCTTC. Its translation is CASSASSGRTGNEQFF.

This clone has a single count. This chain links TRBV5-1 with TRBJ2-3, with 13 bases matching TRBD2. Losses at the gene ends were 4 bases for V and 14 bases for J; bases not matched to a gene: 10. Germline-derived CDR1 and CDR2 are SGHRS and YFSETQ. This CDR3 comprises 14 residues. CDR3 sequence: CASSGTSGTVIGYF. DNA for the CDR3: TGCGCCAGCAGCGGGACTAGCGGGACGGTAATCGGGTATTTT.

The chain combines TRBV18 with TRBJ2-1; 9 bases match TRBD1. The junction had 8 bases not matched to a gene; V was cut back by 6 bases and J by 5 bases. Germline-derived CDR1 and CDR2 are KGHSH and LQKENI. This CDR3 spans 15 amino acids. CDR3 loop: CASSPRTGANNEQFF. In DNA, the CDR3 is TGTGCCAGCTCCCCCCGGACAGGGGCGAACAATGAGCAGTTCTTC.

CDR3 sequence: CASSTWGGNTGELFF. CDR3 DNA: TGCGCCAGCAGCACGTGGGGGGGGAACACCGGGGAGCTGTTTTTT. The chain links TRBV4-3 to TRBJ2-2, with 7 positions matching TRBD2. CDR1 is LGHNA and CDR2 is YSLEER in the germline V gene. The J segment lost 1 base and the V segment lost 5 bases, leaving 4 bases of the junction unmatched. This CDR3 has 15 amino acids.

This clone has a handful of counts. This sequence joins TRBV4-3 and TRBJ2-3; tentatively, D is TRBD2 (7 bases). In germline, CDR1 is LGHNA, CDR2 YSLEER. V was pared by 1 base and J by 2 bases, with 16 bases between. The CDR3 totals 17 residues. CDR3 protein: CASSQGRGEGNTDTQYF. The CDR3 coding sequence is TGCGCCAGCAGCCAAGGAAGGGGGGAGGGTAACACAGATACGCAGTATTTT.

This clone was detected only once. The V and J genes are TRBV15 and TRBJ2-3, with TRBD2 matching over 9 bases. The CDR3 runs 17 residues. V dropped 0 bases and J dropped 0; count of bases not matched to a gene: 4. Germline CDR1 and CDR2: LNHNV and YYDKDF (reference sequence). The CDR3 loop is CATSREASGDSTDTQYF. CDR3 nucleotide sequence: TGTGCCACCAGCAGAGAGGCTAGCGGGGATAGCACAGATACGCAGTATTTT.

The chain has TRBV5-1 and TRBJ2-2, with 11 bases identical to TRBD2. Germline loops: CDR1 SGHRS, CDR2 YFSETQ. Trimming at V came to 2 bases and at J to 3 bases, leaving 3 bases not matched to a gene. This CDR3 is built from 16 residues. CDR3 region: CASSFLAGGDTGELFF. The DNA of the CDR3 is TGCGCCAGCAGCTTCTTAGCGGGAGGGGACACCGGGGAGCTGTTTTTT.

J is TRBJ2-3 and V is TRBV30, with a tentative D call TRBD2 (7 bases). V was cut by 6 bases and J by 5 bases, with 18 bases left in between. Germline lookup yields CDR1 GTSNPN and CDR2 SVGIG (reference sequence). This CDR3 has 14 residues. DNA for the CDR3: TGTGCCTGCAAGGGGGGGCTCCAGAGAGATACGCAGTATTTT. This codes for CACKGGLQRDTQYF.

CDR3 sequence reads: CSVVIWANEAFF. The CDR3 coding sequence is TGCAGCGTTGTTATCTGGGCGAATGAAGCTTTCTTT. The chain carries TRBV29-1 and TRBJ1-1; D is unclear. V lost 4 bases and J 7 bases, leaving 13 bases between the germline ends. The CDR3 consists of 12 residues. CDR1 is SQVTM and CDR2 is ANQGSEA in the germline V gene.

The rearrangement links TRBV9 to TRBJ1-2, with D uncertain. Trimming shortened V by 3 bases and J by 1 base, and 16 bases separated the two germline ends. From germline, CDR1 is SGDLS and CDR2 YYNGEE. CDR3 length: 16 residues. The CDR3 reads CASSAEVLSSNYGYTF. In DNA, the CDR3 is TGTGCCAGCAGCGCCGAGGTACTCTCCAGTAACTATGGCTACACCTTC.